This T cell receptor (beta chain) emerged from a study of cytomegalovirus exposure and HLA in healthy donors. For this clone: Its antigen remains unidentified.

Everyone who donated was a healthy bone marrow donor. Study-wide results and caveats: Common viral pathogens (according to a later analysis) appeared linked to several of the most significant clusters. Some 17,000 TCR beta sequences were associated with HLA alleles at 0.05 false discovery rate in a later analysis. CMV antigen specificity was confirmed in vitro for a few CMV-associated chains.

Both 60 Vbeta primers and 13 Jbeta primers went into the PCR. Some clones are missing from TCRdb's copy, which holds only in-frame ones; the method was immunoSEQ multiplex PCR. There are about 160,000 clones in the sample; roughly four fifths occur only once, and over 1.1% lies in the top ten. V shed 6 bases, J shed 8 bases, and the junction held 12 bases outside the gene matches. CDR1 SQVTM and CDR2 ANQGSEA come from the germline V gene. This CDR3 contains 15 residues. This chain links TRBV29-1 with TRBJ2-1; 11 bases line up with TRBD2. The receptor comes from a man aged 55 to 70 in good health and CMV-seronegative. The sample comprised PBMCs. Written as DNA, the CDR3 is TGCAGCGTCGACGGTATTGGGACTAGCGGCGATGAGCAGTTCTTC. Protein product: CSVDGIGTSGDEQFF.